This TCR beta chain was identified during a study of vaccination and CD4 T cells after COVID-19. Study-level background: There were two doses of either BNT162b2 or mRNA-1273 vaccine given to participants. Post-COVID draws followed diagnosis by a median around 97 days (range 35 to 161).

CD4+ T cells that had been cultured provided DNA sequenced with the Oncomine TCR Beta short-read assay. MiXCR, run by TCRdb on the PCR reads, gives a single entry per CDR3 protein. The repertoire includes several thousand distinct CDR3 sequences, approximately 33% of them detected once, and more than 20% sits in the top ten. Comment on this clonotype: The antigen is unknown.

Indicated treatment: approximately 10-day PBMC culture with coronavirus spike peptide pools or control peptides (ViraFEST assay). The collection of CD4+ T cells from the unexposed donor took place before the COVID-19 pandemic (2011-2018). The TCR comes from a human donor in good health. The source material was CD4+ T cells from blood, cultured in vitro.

The CDR3 sequence: CASSSRNSPLHF. Written as DNA, the CDR3 is TGTGCCAGCAGTTCCAGAAATTCACCCCTCCACTTT. This sequence joins TRBV28 and TRBJ1-6; D gene uncertain. CDR3 length: 12 residues. Per the germline V gene, CDR1 is MDHEN and CDR2 is SYDVKM. V was shortened by 4 bases and J by 7 bases, with 5 bases between the two germline ends.